The TCR beta chain described here comes from a study of blood T cell repertoires in COVID-19. Overall study: COVID-19 samples collected from the United States, Italy and Spain covered acute and convalescent phases. Sources were T cells, B-cell-depleted T cells, or PBMCs; the material itself was cDNA or gDNA.

Germline V gene lookup returns CDR1 SNHLY and CDR2 FYNNEI. The V end was cut by 5 bases, the J end by 12 bases, with 17 bases between. The CDR3 length is 13 residues. While infection was still active, Seattle patients were enrolled and then followed longitudinally. As originally analysed: By means of reference gene primer amplification, nucleated cell counts were estimated. Clones were sequenced by immunoSEQ multiplex PCR, and TCRdb holds only the in-frame ones, with some missing. D and trimming were read from the DNA, whereas the V and J calls and clone size are those reported in that table. The table lists 250,000 to 300,000 clones, around 89% of them singletons.

V usage is TRBV2 and J usage is TRBJ1-5; maybe TRBD1 (6 bases). Sequenced: peripheral blood. The receptor was isolated from a woman between 50 and 59 years old with COVID-19, enrolled during active disease. The CDR3 DNA follows: TGTGCCAGCAGTCAGAGTCCCGGGACAAGCCAGCATTTT. It translates to CASSQSPGTSQHF.